This T cell receptor (beta chain) was profiled in a study of cytomegalovirus exposure and HLA in healthy donors. On this clone itself: The target antigen is unknown.

The donors were part of the 120-subject validation cohort, which stood apart from the roughly 700-subject first cohort. Profiling relied on immunoSEQ multiplex PCR, and the TCRdb table lists in-frame clones only, not all of them. The sample carries some 260,000 clones, roughly 91% recorded once. Germline CDR1 LNHNV, CDR2 YYDKDF (reference sequence). The CDR3 length is 16 residues. V shed 3 bases, J shed 8 bases, and the junction held 12 bases outside the gene matches. Whole-study results and caveats: Reportedly, cytomegalovirus status was diagnosed with high sensitivity and specificity. Cytomegalovirus association was listed for around 180 TCR beta chains. The tendency of first-cohort TCR clusters to co-occur in the roughly 130 validation repertoires was the finding of a later analysis.

The sequencing sample was made of PBMCs. The rearrangement uses TRBV15 and TRBJ1-4; TRBD1 matches 7 bases. The sequence was obtained from a woman in her twenties or thirties in good health and CMV-seronegative. The CDR3 DNA reads as TGTGCCACCAGCAGCACTCCTACAGGGGTTAGAGAAAAACTGTTTTTT. It codes for CATSSTPTGVREKLFF.